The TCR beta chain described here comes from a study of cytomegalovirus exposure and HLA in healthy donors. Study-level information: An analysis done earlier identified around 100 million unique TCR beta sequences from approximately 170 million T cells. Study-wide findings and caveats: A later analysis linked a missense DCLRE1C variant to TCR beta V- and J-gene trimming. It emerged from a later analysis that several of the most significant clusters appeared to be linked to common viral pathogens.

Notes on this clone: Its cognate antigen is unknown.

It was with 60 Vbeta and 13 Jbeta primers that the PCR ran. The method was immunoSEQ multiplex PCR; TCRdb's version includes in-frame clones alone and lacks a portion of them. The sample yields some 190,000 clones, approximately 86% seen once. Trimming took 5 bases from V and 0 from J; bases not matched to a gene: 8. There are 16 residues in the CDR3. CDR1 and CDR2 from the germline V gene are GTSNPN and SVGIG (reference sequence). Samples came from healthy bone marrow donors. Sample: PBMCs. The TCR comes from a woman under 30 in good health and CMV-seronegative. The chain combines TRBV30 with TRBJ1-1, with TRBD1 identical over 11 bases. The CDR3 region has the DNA TGTGCCTGGGGGGGACAGGGGGTGATCTTGAACACTGAAGCTTTCTTT. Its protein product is CAWGGQGVILNTEAFF.